The 3 T cell receptor beta chains listed next were all sequenced from one sample in a study of shared clonotypes between healthy human individuals (dated by TCRdb to about 2020). The method was the immunoSEQ multiplex PCR assay. Here the immuneACCESS table is served through TCRdb, limited to in-frame sequences with V and J called. Missing clones are a known gap in these copies; in checked studies unresolved V genes cover under half, and the rest lacks a known reason. The sample profile shows around 2,000,000 clones; roughly 91% of them were found once. The ten biggest clones cover under 2% of the sample. CD8 naive samples consisted of CD45RO-negative cells that were positively selected for CCR7, yielding a CD45RA+CCR7+ population without TemRA cells. Source material: naive CD8+ T cells from PBMCs. The intended sense of this specimen's cell subset or site label: CD45RA+CCR7+. All receptors come from a man aged 18-30 years in good health. Some clones in this sample may be carry-over from other donors' samples.

This clone was counted a single time. The V call is TRBV2, the J call TRBJ1-5, with D possibly matching TRBD1 (6 bases). Germline V gives CDR1 SNHLY, CDR2 FYNNEI. The CDR3 is made up of 16 amino acids. Trimming cost V 6 bases and J 2 bases, with 17 bases left between them. For the CDR3, the DNA is TGTGCCAGCAGGGAAAGACAGGTGTTGGGCAATCAGCCCCAGCATTTT. This gives the protein CASRERQVLGNQPQHF.

The chain is built from TRBV2 and TRBJ2-7; no clear D. Germline V gene data show CDR1 as SNHLY and CDR2 as FYNNEI. Trimming took off 3 bases at V and 5 bases at J, with 14 bases between the two ends. This CDR3 is 14 amino acids long. CDR3 sequence (DNA): TGTGCCAGCAGTGAGAACAGTCTCCCGGACGAGCAGTACTTC. The encoded protein is CASSENSLPDEQYF.

This sequence joins TRBV19 and TRBJ1-5; D gene uncertain. This CDR3 has 12 amino acids. The germline V gene has CDR1 LNHDA and CDR2 SQIVND (reference sequence). V gave up 9 bases and J gave up 3 bases, with 9 bases separating them. The CDR3: CASQPHNQPQHF. The CDR3 DNA reads TGTGCCAGCCAGCCCCACAATCAGCCCCAGCATTTT.